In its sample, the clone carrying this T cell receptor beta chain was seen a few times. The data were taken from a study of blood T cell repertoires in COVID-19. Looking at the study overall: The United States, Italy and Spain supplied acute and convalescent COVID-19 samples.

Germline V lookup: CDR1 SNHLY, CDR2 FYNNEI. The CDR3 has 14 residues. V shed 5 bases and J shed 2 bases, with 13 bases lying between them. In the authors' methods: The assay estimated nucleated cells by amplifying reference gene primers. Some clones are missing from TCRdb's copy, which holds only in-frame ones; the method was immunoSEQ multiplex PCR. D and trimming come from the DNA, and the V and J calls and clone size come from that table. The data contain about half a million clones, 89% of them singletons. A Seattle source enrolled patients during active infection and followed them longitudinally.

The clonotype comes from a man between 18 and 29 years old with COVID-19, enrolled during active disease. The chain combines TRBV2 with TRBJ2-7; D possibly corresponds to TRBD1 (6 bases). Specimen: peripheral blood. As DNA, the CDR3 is TGTGCCAGCAGTTCCGGGACAAGGACCTACGAGCAGTACTTC. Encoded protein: CASSSGTRTYEQYF.